The rows below give T cell receptor beta chains drawn from one sample of a study of cytomegalovirus exposure and HLA in healthy donors. Sequencing used immunoSEQ multiplex PCR; TCRdb keeps in-frame clones, though not all of them. The sample has more than 130,000 clones; over 70% are singletons. The material sequenced was PBMCs. All receptors derive from a middle-aged man in good health and CMV-seropositive. Both conserved end residues are part of each CDR3. The D gene is left open where the match is weak. Not all rows give a size; the values are once, few, many and, for expanded clones, a class.

size: NA; J: TRBJ2-1; V: TRBV6-5; D: NA; DNA: TGTGCCAGCTCCTCGGGGGTAGAAACAAATGAGCAGTTCTTC; CDR3: CASSSGVETNEQFF
size: NA; J: TRBJ2-1; V: TRBV5-1; D: TRBD2; DNA: TGCGCCAGCAGCTTGGTGAGACCCGGGACTAGCGGGAGCAATGAGCAGTTCTTC; CDR3: CASSLVRPGTSGSNEQFF
size: NA; J: TRBJ2-1; V: TRBV19; D: NA; DNA: TGTGCCAGTAGCCTAGGAGCGGGTTCCTACAATGAGCAGTTCTTC; CDR3: CASSLGAGSYNEQFF
size: once; J: TRBJ2-7; V: TRBV19; D: NA; DNA: TGTGCCAGTAGTATGTACGCCGGGATTCTCTACGAGCAGTACTTC; CDR3: CASSMYAGILYEQYF
size: NA; J: TRBJ1-2; V: TRBV7-9; D: TRBD1; DNA: TGTGCCAGCAGCGCGGGGACAGCGGCTAACTATGGCTACACCTTC; CDR3: CASSAGTAANYGYTF
size: few; J: TRBJ2-2; V: TRBV27; D: TRBD1; DNA: TGTGCCAGCAGTTTCGGACAGGGTAACACCGGGGAGCTGTTTTTT; CDR3: CASSFGQGNTGELFF
size: NA; J: TRBJ2-3; V: TRBV6-1; D: TRBD1; DNA: TGTGCCAGCAGCTCCAGGGGGCCGGCGGCGGATACGCAGTATTTT; CDR3: CASSSRGPAADTQYF
size: NA; J: TRBJ2-5; V: TRBV7-9; D: TRBD1; DNA: TGTGCCAGCAGCGCCCCCCGGGACAGGCCTTCCCAGTACTTC; CDR3: CASSAPRDRPSQYF
size: NA; J: TRBJ1-1; V: TRBV5-8; D: NA; DNA: TGTGCCAGCAGCAAAACAGGGATGGGTAAAGCTTTCTTT; CDR3: CASSKTGMGKAFF
size: NA; J: TRBJ2-7; V: TRBV6-1; D: TRBD1; DNA: TGTGCCAGCAGTGAACTGGGGACAGGGGGTTCCTACGAGCAGTACTTC; CDR3: CASSELGTGGSYEQYF
size: few; J: TRBJ1-5; V: TRBV19; D: TRBD1; DNA: TGTGCCAGTAGTATAATAAGGGGACAGAGCAATCAGCCCCAGCATTTT; CDR3: CASSIIRGQSNQPQHF
size: NA; J: TRBJ1-1; V: TRBV27; D: NA; DNA: TGTGCCAGCAGTCCCCTGGGGGGGGTGAACACTGAAGCTTTCTTT; CDR3: CASSPLGGVNTEAFF
size: NA; J: TRBJ1-3; V: TRBV7-9; D: NA; DNA: TGTGCCAGCAGCTTAGACAGCTACACCATATATTTT; CDR3: CASSLDSYTIYF
size: NA; J: TRBJ2-1; V: TRBV5-4; D: TRBD1; DNA: TGTGCCAGCAGCTTGCCCGGGACAGGGGGGAGATGGCGGCAGTTCTTC; CDR3: CASSLPGTGGRWRQFF
size: NA; J: TRBJ1-5; V: TRBV29-1; D: TRBD1; DNA: TGCAGCGGATGGACAGGGGATAGCAATCAGCCCCAGCATTTT; CDR3: CSGWTGDSNQPQHF
size: NA; J: TRBJ2-1; V: TRBV19; D: TRBD2; DNA: TGTGCCAGTAGTATATCTAGCGGGGGGGCCCTCGGCAATGAGCAGTTCTTC; CDR3: CASSISSGGALGNEQFF
size: NA; J: TRBJ2-5; V: TRBV5-4; D: NA; DNA: TGTGCCAGCAGCGCGACGACAGTACAAGAGACCCAGTACTTC; CDR3: CASSATTVQETQYF
size: NA; J: TRBJ1-6; V: TRBV6-5; D: NA; DNA: TGTGCCAGCGGGTCGCAGGGGCGGAATTCACCCCTCCACTTT; CDR3: CASGSQGRNSPLHF